This T cell receptor beta chain was found in a study of radiotherapy plus CTLA-4 blockade in lung cancer. About the study: Objective responses emerged in roughly a sixth of patients, and 25% to 40% attained disease control.

Sequencing was performed with immunoSEQ multiplex PCR; in TCRdb, only in-frame clones are kept and a portion is missing. The table lists about 73,000 clones, 87% of them singletons. The germline CDR1 and CDR2 sequences are MNHEY and SMNVEV (reference sequence). CDR3 length equals 11 residues. V was shortened by 3 bases and J by 6 bases, with 3 bases between the two germline ends. In the case of this clone: Antigen specificity is unknown.

Enrolled patients, whose metastatic non-small-cell lung cancer was chemo-refractory, received focal radiation plus CTLA-4 blockade with ipilimumab. General study results and limits: Together with interferon-beta, which increased in serum after radiation, early dynamic changes in blood T cell clones were reportedly the best predictors of response.

The gene calls are TRBV27 and TRBJ2-1; the D is unclear. Sequenced here: peripheral blood, sampled from a patient treated with radiotherapy plus ipilimumab. This receptor was identified in a human donor with non-small cell lung cancer that progressed on radiotherapy plus ipilimumab. The CDR3 here is CASSFSNEQFF. DNA of the CDR3: TGTGCCAGCAGTTTTTCCAATGAGCAGTTCTTC.